The 4 T cell receptor beta chains below come from one sample, sequenced in a study of cytomegalovirus exposure and HLA in healthy donors. In the PCR, 60 Vbeta and 13 Jbeta primers were used. Data came from immunoSEQ multiplex PCR; TCRdb stores just in-frame clones and leaves some out. Of some 84,000 clones in the sample, roughly 78% are singletons; the top ten hold roughly 2.5%. What was sequenced was PBMCs. These receptors came from a male donor in good health and CMV-seropositive.

This chain uses TRBV25-1 with TRBJ2-7; D unresolved. CDR1 MGHDK and CDR2 SYGVNS come from the germline V gene. V was cut by 4 bases and J by 1 base, with 5 bases left in between. The CDR3 totals 12 residues. CDR3 DNA sequence: TGTGCCAGCAGTGGACTGTCCTACGAGCAGTACTTC. Its translation: CASSGLSYEQYF.

The chain carries TRBV5-1 and TRBJ2-2; 10 positions agree with TRBD1. V dropped 0 bases and J dropped 3; count of bases not matched to a gene: 2. Germline loops: CDR1 SGHRS, CDR2 YFSETQ. The CDR3 covers 16 residues. In DNA form, the CDR3 reads TGCGCCAGCAGCTTGGCGGGACAGGGGTACACCGGGGAGCTGTTTTTT. It is translated as CASSLAGQGYTGELFF.

V is TRBV7-2 and J is TRBJ1-1; D might be TRBD1 (6 bases). The CDR3 spans 14 residues. V lost 1 base, J lost 6 bases, and 12 bases lay in between. Germline CDR1 and CDR2: SGHTA and FQGNSA. The CDR3 DNA is TGTGCCAGCAGCTTAGAATTCAGGGGCGCTGAAGCTTTCTTT. Protein: CASSLEFRGAEAFF.

J is TRBJ2-3 and V is TRBV5-1, with TRBD2 identical over 9 bases. Germline V CDR1 and CDR2: SGHRS, YFSETQ. V lost 0 bases, J lost 2 bases, and 4 bases stayed unmatched. The CDR3 contains 16 residues. The CDR3 spells CASSLGLADLTDTQYF. The CDR3 region has the DNA TGCGCCAGCAGCTTGGGACTAGCGGACCTCACAGATACGCAGTATTTT.